This T cell receptor (beta chain) came from a study of T cells in lung cancer brain metastases. About the research overall: Tobacco use history was present in about 85% of the roughly 20 patients, median roughly 40 pack-years.

Only in-frame clones appear in the TCRdb table, and some are missing; sequencing was by immunoSEQ multiplex PCR. The sample yields approximately 1,500 clones, 89% seen once. General study results and limits: Most clones were lesion-specific, with limited overlap between paired lesions (mean Morisita index approximately 0.24). Brain metastasis T cell infiltration was not adjusted for preoperative corticosteroid effects.

Of note for this clone: The target antigen is unknown.

This CDR3 comprises 12 residues. Germline CDR1 is SGHDT and CDR2 is YYEEEE. V lost 2 bases and J 6 bases, leaving 5 bases between the germline ends. The receptor's source is a woman aged 45-60 years with non-small cell lung cancer that had spread to the brain. This chain joins TRBV5-6 and TRBJ2-2; D remains unclear. Sequencing input: tumor tissue from a brain metastasis. The CDR3 sequence: CASSFAAGELFF. For the CDR3, the DNA is TGTGCCAGCAGCTTCGCGGCCGGGGAGCTGTTTTTT.